Listed below are T cell receptor beta chains from one sample, sequenced in a study of cytomegalovirus exposure and HLA in healthy donors. Here immunoSEQ multiplex PCR was the method, and the copy in TCRdb shows in-frame clones only, minus some. This repertoire shows 95,000 to 150,000 clones, about two thirds found once; its top ten account for 3% to 4.5%. Source material: PBMCs. These TCRs come from a man aged 30 to 39 in good health and CMV-seronegative. The CDR3 runs from the conserved cysteine through the conserved F or W. Each record gives: J gene, D gene, clone size, V gene, CDR3 protein, CDR3 DNA. The D gene is left open where the match is weak. Size is omitted from some rows. Given values are once, few, many or a class for expanded clones.

>TRBJ1-4|TRBD1|once|TRBV5-6
CASSASGTATNEKLFF
TGTGCCAGCAGCGCGTCCGGGACAGCAACTAATGAAAAACTGTTTTTT
>TRBJ1-2|TRBD1|NA|TRBV14
CASSYGQGRDGYTF
TGTGCCAGCAGTTACGGACAGGGAAGAGATGGCTACACCTTC
>TRBJ1-3|NA|NA|TRBV29-1
CSVSDSSGNTIYF
TGCAGCGTATCGGACAGCTCTGGAAACACCATATATTTT
>TRBJ2-7|NA|few|TRBV6-6
CASNNRGGYEQYF
TGTGCCAGCAACAACCGAGGAGGCTACGAGCAGTACTTC
>TRBJ1-1|NA|NA|TRBV28
CASSLPRYTEAFF
TGTGCCAGCAGTTTACCCCGGTACACTGAAGCTTTCTTT
>TRBJ2-5|TRBD1|NA|TRBV11-3
CASSLGRTGLRETQYF
TGTGCCAGCAGCTTAGGTCGGACAGGGCTTCGGGAGACCCAGTACTTC
>TRBJ1-1|NA|NA|TRBV5-5
CASSQDIVSWAFF
TGTGCCAGCAGCCAGGACATAGTATCTTGGGCTTTCTTT
>TRBJ2-2|TRBD1|NA|TRBV27
CASSRQGAGGELFF
TGTGCCAGCAGCCGACAGGGGGCCGGCGGGGAGCTGTTTTTT
>TRBJ1-2|NA|NA|TRBV5-6
CASSLPLTGSYGYTF
TGTGCCAGCAGCTTGCCCCTTACAGGGAGCTATGGCTACACCTTC
>TRBJ2-2|TRBD2|few|TRBV11-2
CASSSAGGPGELFF
TGTGCCAGCAGCTCTGCGGGGGGGCCCGGGGAGCTGTTTTTT
>TRBJ2-5|TRBD2|NA|TRBV9
CASSTPGAGGHGTQYF
TGTGCCAGCAGCACCCCGGGGGCGGGGGGGCATGGGACCCAGTACTTC
>TRBJ2-3|NA|NA|TRBV7-3
CASSLFGQSTDTQYF
TGTGCCAGCAGCTTATTTGGACAGTCCACAGATACGCAGTATTTT
>TRBJ2-5|NA|NA|TRBV5-1
CASSWGLYQETQYF
TGCGCCAGCAGCTGGGGACTGTACCAAGAGACCCAGTACTTC